This passage covers 29 T cell receptor beta chains from one sample sequenced in a study of T-cell memory formation after mild COVID-19 (dated by TCRdb to the early 2020s). The library came from 5' RACE. The instrument was an Illumina NovaSeq 6000. TCRdb ran its own pipeline on the public reads, namely fastp trimming at Q25 and MiXCR clone calling, and kept in-frame beta chains. Each CDR3 protein gets just one entry, which takes the most common genes and DNA from the rows behind it. The sample table holds about 350,000 distinct CDR3 sequences, of which around 13% were seen once. 20% to 25% of the sample rests with the top ten. Sequencing input: PBMCs or a T cell subset sorted from them (not recorded which). Receptors were obtained from a man aged 18-30 years who had mild COVID-19 (a few samples of this study predate the infection). The sample titles of this study are shuffled in the database, so cell type and time point are left out; the donor was told from shared clones.

This clonotype was observed a handful of times. The J gene is TRBJ2-1, the V gene TRBV20-1, with no clear D. V was shortened by 0 bases and J by 5 bases, with 5 bases between the two germline ends. The CDR3 contains 12 residues. CDR1 and CDR2 (germline): DFQATT, SNEGSKA (reference sequence). CDR3 DNA: TGCAGTGCTAGAGAAGGTCACAATGAGCAGTTCTTC. Its protein is CSAREGHNEQFF.

V is TRBV20-1 and J is TRBJ2-5; 10 bases align to TRBD2. The CDR3 extends over 13 amino acids. CDR1 is DFQATT and CDR2 is SNEGSKA in the germline V gene (reference sequence). J gave up 7 bases and V 0 bases, and 2 bases lay outside the gene matches. The CDR3 DNA is TGCAGTGCTAGAGATCAGCGGGGGGGGACCCAGTACTTC. This codes for CSARDQRGGTQYF.

The gene calls are TRBV4-1 and TRBJ1-5; D gene ambiguous. This CDR3 has 14 residues. V was trimmed by 0 bases and J by 6 bases, leaving 9 bases between them. The V gene's germline CDR1 is MGHRA and CDR2 YSYEKL. The CDR3 loop is CASSQEGRAQPQHF. CDR3 in DNA: TGCGCCAGCAGCCAAGAAGGTAGGGCTCAGCCCCAGCATTTT.

This clonotype was seen at least ten times. V usage is TRBV3-1 and J usage is TRBJ2-1, with D uncertain. Trimming stripped 4 bases from V and 8 bases from J, with 12 bases between. The CDR3 length is 13 residues. CDR1 and CDR2 (germline): LGHDT, YNNKEL (reference sequence). CDR3 residues: CASSPGGRDEQFF. The CDR3 region has the DNA TGTGCCAGCAGCCCCGGTGGTCGCGATGAGCAGTTCTTC.

In its sample, this clonotype was seen many times. The chain carries TRBV5-1 and TRBJ1-6; maybe TRBD1 (5 bases). V gave up 3 bases and J gave up 5 bases, with 9 bases separating them. Germline V lookup: CDR1 SGHRS, CDR2 YFSETQ. This CDR3 region has 14 residues. DNA for the CDR3: TGCGCCAGCAGCTCCTCCAGGGATAATTCACCCCTCCACTTT. Translation gives CASSSSRDNSPLHF.

The rearrangement uses TRBV29-1 and TRBJ2-2; perhaps TRBD2 as D (6 bases). V was clipped by 7 bases and J by 5 bases, with 20 bases between them. Germline V gene lookup returns CDR1 SQVTM and CDR2 ANQGSEA. The length of the CDR3 is 15 residues. CDR3 DNA: TGCAGCGCTGGAAGGTTGTACGGGACTACCGGGGAGCTGTTTTTT. It encodes CSAGRLYGTTGELFF.

The CDR3 sequence is CASSRGPMGDTDTQYF. CDR3 DNA sequence: TGTGCCAGCAGCCGCGGGCCTATGGGAGACACAGATACGCAGTATTTT. The chain couples TRBV7-2 to TRBJ2-3; D may be TRBD2 (5 bases). Per germline, CDR1 SGHTA and CDR2 FQGNSA. This CDR3 has 16 amino acids. V lost 5 bases, J lost 2 bases, and 17 bases lay in between.

The V and J genes are TRBV4-3 and TRBJ1-6; TRBD1 is a possible D gene (5 bases). CDR1 is LGHNA and CDR2 is YSLEER in the germline V gene. CDR3 length: 13 amino acids. Trimming took 4 bases from V and 10 from J, leaving 11 bases between them. As DNA, the CDR3 is TGCGCCAGCAGCCCTAAAAGGGGCTCACCCCTCCACTTT. Protein product: CASSPKRGSPLHF.

There are a few counts of this clonotype. This chain links TRBV4-3 with TRBJ2-2; D remains ambiguous. V was trimmed by 1 base and J by 8 bases, leaving 17 bases between them. This CDR3 spans 16 amino acids. Germline V gene data show CDR1 as LGHNA and CDR2 as YSLEER. The CDR3 sequence: CASSQAPGTPWGELFF. CDR3 bases: TGCGCCAGCAGCCAAGCGCCAGGTACCCCGTGGGGGGAGCTGTTTTTT.

The chain uses TRBV6-1 and TRBJ2-7; the D gene is possibly TRBD1 (6 bases). V was cut by 1 base and J by 7 bases, with 17 bases left in between. The CDR3 consists of 15 residues. The germline V gene has CDR1 MNHNS and CDR2 SASEGT. The CDR3 sequence is CASSEGLNREKEQYF. The CDR3 bases are TGTGCCAGCAGTGAAGGTTTGAACAGGGAGAAGGAGCAGTACTTC.

The V call is TRBV7-9, the J call TRBJ2-7, with 10 positions matching TRBD1. Germline CDR1 and CDR2: SEHNR and FQNEAQ (reference sequence). There are 14 residues in the CDR3. V shed 5 bases and J 4 bases; nucleotides not matched to a gene: 5. CDR3: CASSPRQGAYEQYV. Written as DNA, the CDR3 is TGTGCCAGCAGCCCCAGACAGGGGGCGTACGAGCAGTACGTC.

V usage is TRBV7-9 and J usage is TRBJ1-3; the D is unclear. CDR3 size: 14 residues. V was shortened by 6 bases and J by 1 base, with 10 bases between the two germline ends. CDR1 and CDR2 (germline): SEHNR, FQNEAQ (reference sequence). The CDR3 nucleotides read TGTGCCAGCAGGCCGAGTCCATCTGGAAACACCATATATTTT. This translates into CASRPSPSGNTIYF.

This chain links TRBV29-1 with TRBJ1-5, with a possible D match to TRBD1 (5 bases). This CDR3 has 13 amino acids. The germline gives CDR1 SQVTM, CDR2 ANQGSEA. V was cut by 5 bases and J by 6 bases, with 14 bases left in between. The CDR3 is CSVQESQGQPQHF. CDR3 nucleotide sequence: TGCAGCGTTCAGGAATCTCAGGGTCAGCCCCAGCATTTT.

This clonotype has more than one count but fewer than ten. This rearrangement joins TRBV18 to TRBJ2-7, with D perhaps given as TRBD1 or TRBD2 (5 bases each). The CDR3 length is 15 residues. The germline CDR1 and CDR2 sequences are KGHSH and LQKENI. V was cut by 6 bases and J by 3 bases, with 18 bases left in between. The DNA of the CDR3 is TGTGCCAGCTCTCCCACCGGGACGGACCTCTACGAGCAGTACGTC. This translates into CASSPTGTDLYEQYV.

There are a few counts of this clonotype. The chain couples TRBV6-5 to TRBJ1-1; possible D gene TRBD1, 5 bases. The CDR3 extends over 15 amino acids. The V end lost 0 bases, the J end lost 4 bases, and 12 bases lay between the germline ends. CDR1 is MNHEY and CDR2 is SVGAGI in the germline V gene. CDR3 loop: CASSYSGDLTTEAFF. CDR3 nucleotides: TGTGCCAGCAGTTACTCGGGGGATTTGACCACTGAAGCTTTCTTT.

This clonotype was observed many times. The chain joins TRBV11-2 to TRBJ2-3; TRBD2 is a possible D gene (5 bases). CDR1 is SGHAT and CDR2 is FQNNGV in the germline V gene. V lost 5 bases and J lost 8, with 8 bases in between. The CDR3 spans 11 residues. CDR3 in amino acids: CASSRTSTQYF. The CDR3 DNA reads as TGTGCCAGCAGCCGGACTTCTACGCAGTATTTT.

The genes are TRBV28 and TRBJ2-5; 8 bases fit TRBD2. Germline V CDR1 and CDR2: MDHEN, SYDVKM. V gave up 6 bases and J gave up 1 base; unmatched junction bases: 7. This CDR3 spans 15 amino acids. CDR3 sequence reads: CASRLFAGGQETQYF. The CDR3 DNA is TGTGCCAGCAGGCTCTTCGCGGGGGGCCAAGAGACCCAGTACTTC.

This clonotype was recorded a few times. The V gene is TRBV7-6, the J gene TRBJ1-2; no firm D call. V lost 5 bases, J lost 4 bases, and 26 bases lay in between. CDR1 is SGHVS and CDR2 is FNYEAQ in the germline V gene. The CDR3 spans 18 residues. CDR3 DNA: TGTGCCAGCAGCGGCTACCCAATCTCGCTCTCGGGTAGCTATGGCTACACCTTC. Amino acids: CASSGYPISLSGSYGYTF. Based on the CDR3 plus reference TRBV7-6 and TRBJ1-2, the full variable domain is GAGVSQSPRYKVTKRGQDVALRCDPISGHVSLYWYRQALGQGPEFLTYFNYEAQQDKSGLPNDRFSAERPEGSISTLTIQRTEQRDSAMYRCASSGYPISLSGSYGYTFGSGTRLTVV.

The chain recombines TRBV5-4 with TRBJ2-7; 7 nucleotides match TRBD1. In germline, CDR1 is SGHNT, CDR2 YYREEE (reference sequence). CDR3 size: 14 residues. The V gene end was trimmed by 4 bases and the J gene end by 2 bases; junction bases not matched to a gene: 6. The CDR3 protein is CASSPGTATYEQYF. CDR3 DNA: TGTGCCAGCAGCCCCGGGACAGCAACCTACGAGCAGTACTTC. The variable domain in full, with the rest retrieved from reference TRBV5-4 and TRBJ2-7, is ETGVTQSPTHLIKTRGQQVTLRCSSQSGHNTVSWYQQALGQGPQFIFQYYREEENGRGNFPPRFSGLQFPNYSSELNVNALELDDSALYLCASSPGTATYEQYFGPGTRLTVT.

This clonotype was detected a few times. The J gene is TRBJ2-1, the V gene TRBV5-1, with D uncertain. Trimming stripped 0 bases from V and 9 bases from J, with 19 bases between. The CDR3 sequence is 16 residues long. Germline loops: CDR1 SGHRS, CDR2 YFSETQ. CDR3 sequence: CASSLASAVWNGEQFF. The CDR3 DNA follows: TGCGCCAGCAGCTTGGCGTCGGCAGTATGGAATGGTGAGCAGTTCTTC.

This clonotype has more than one count but fewer than ten. The chain couples TRBV28 to TRBJ1-2; D perhaps matches TRBD1 (5 bases). Trimming left V 2 bases short and J 8 bases short, with 12 bases between. CDR3 length: 13 residues. Germline CDR1 reads MDHEN; CDR2 reads SYDVKM. In nucleotides, the CDR3 is TGTGCCAGCAGTTTACGACAGAGAGGGGGCTACACCTTC. Its translation is CASSLRQRGGYTF.

This clonotype was detected many times. The V gene is TRBV20-1, the J gene TRBJ2-3; perhaps TRBD2 as D (6 bases). The V gene lost 6 bases and the J gene lost 3 bases, with 13 bases spanning the gap. Germline V gene data show CDR1 as DFQATT and CDR2 as SNEGSKA (reference sequence). The CDR3 is 13 residues long. The CDR3 spells CSARAGGTDTQYF. The CDR3 bases are TGCAGTGCGAGGGCTGGAGGGACAGATACGCAGTATTTT.

The V gene is TRBV18, the J gene TRBJ1-1; weak D call: TRBD1 (5 bases). The CDR3 sequence is 15 residues long. Germline V lookup: CDR1 KGHSH, CDR2 LQKENI. The ends were cut back, 4 bases at V and 1 base at J, with 13 bases in the middle. The CDR3 loop reads CASSQKGYPNTEAFF. The DNA of the CDR3 is TGTGCCAGCTCACAAAAGGGGTACCCGAACACTGAAGCTTTCTTT.

This clonotype was seen a few times. The chain has TRBV4-2 and TRBJ2-7, with 8 bases that match TRBD1. In germline, CDR1 is LGHNA, CDR2 YNFKEQ. Trimming cost V 1 base and J 2 bases; bases outside gene matches: 4. The CDR3 sequence is 15 residues long. The DNA for the CDR3 is TGTGCCAGCAGCCAAGGACAGGGGTGGACCTACGAGCAGTACTTC. This translates into CASSQGQGWTYEQYF.

This clonotype showed up just a few times. This chain uses TRBV5-6 with TRBJ2-3; D is unresolved. V lost 4 bases and J lost 6, with 9 bases in between. From germline, CDR1 is SGHDT and CDR2 YYEEEE. This CDR3 has 12 amino acids. The CDR3 coding sequence is TGTGCCAGCAGCCACCGGGCGGATACGCAGTATTTT. Translating it yields CASSHRADTQYF.

The sample holds many counts of this clonotype. This chain joins TRBV7-9 and TRBJ1-4, with unresolved D. CDR3 length: 17 residues. Per germline, CDR1 SEHNR and CDR2 FQNEAQ (reference sequence). Trimming removed 3 bases from V and 8 bases from J, with 22 bases in between. CDR3 loop: CASSFPIELQNREKLFF. In DNA, the CDR3 is TGTGCCAGCAGCTTCCCCATTGAATTACAAAATAGGGAAAAACTGTTTTTT. The whole variable domain, filled in from reference TRBV7-9 and TRBJ1-4, reads DTGVSQNPRHKITKRGQNVTFRCDPISEHNRLYWYRQTLGQGPEFLTYFQNEAQLEKSRLLSDRFSAERPKGSFSTLEIQRTEQGDSAMYLCASSFPIELQNREKLFFGSGTQLSVL.

The CDR3 sequence: CASNRRPGLAVETQYF. The CDR3 DNA sequence: TGTGCCAGCAACCGGCGACCGGGACTAGCTGTAGAGACCCAGTACTTC. V usage is TRBV4-2 and J usage is TRBJ2-5; 9 bases match TRBD2. The V gene's germline CDR1 is LGHNA and CDR2 YNFKEQ. Unmatched junction bases numbered 13, after V lost 7 bases and J lost 4 bases. This CDR3 contains 16 residues.

At least ten counts were recorded for this clonotype. V gene TRBV7-2 combines with J gene TRBJ1-2; no reliable D call. The CDR3 is 13 residues long. The germline CDR1 and CDR2 sequences are SGHTA and FQGNSA. V lost 1 base, J lost 6 bases, and 9 bases lay in between. The CDR3 protein is CASSLGPLDGYTF. In nucleotides, the CDR3 is TGTGCCAGCAGCTTAGGTCCCCTAGATGGCTACACCTTC.

The V and J genes are TRBV20-1 and TRBJ2-7; no reliable D call. The V and J ends lost 0 bases and 4 bases respectively, with 13 bases between them. The CDR3 loop spans 14 amino acids. Germline V gives CDR1 DFQATT, CDR2 SNEGSKA (reference sequence). Written as DNA, the CDR3 is TGCAGTGCTAGAGATCTTGGGATAGCTTACGAGCAGTACGTC. Translation gives CSARDLGIAYEQYV.